These 18 T cell receptor beta chains share one sample of origin, sequenced in a study of cytomegalovirus exposure and HLA in healthy donors. The study ran its PCR with 60 Vbeta and 13 Jbeta primers. The table came from immunoSEQ multiplex PCR; TCRdb's copy has only in-frame clones and leaves some out. This table holds about 180,000 clones, about 82% found once. The sequencing input was PBMCs. These receptor sequences come from a male donor in good health and CMV-seronegative.

This clone was counted a few times. Other DNA sequences in the sample encode the same CDR3. Here the CDR3 reads CASSIGLAGLYEQYF. CDR3 nucleotides: TGTGCCAGTAGTATAGGTCTAGCGGGACTCTACGAGCAGTACTTC. J is TRBJ2-7 and V is TRBV19, with TRBD2 identical over 9 bases. J gave up 3 bases and V 1 base, and 4 bases lay outside the gene matches. The CDR3 length is 15 residues. Germline CDR1 reads LNHDA; CDR2 reads SQIVND (reference sequence).

The chain links TRBV7-3 to TRBJ2-7, with TRBD1 identical over 7 bases. The V segment lost 5 bases and the J segment 4 bases; nucleotides outside the gene matches: 8. Germline V gene sequence: CDR1 SGHTA, CDR2 FQGTGA. The CDR3 consists of 14 residues. Here the CDR3 reads CASSPRQGGYEQYF. CDR3 coding DNA: TGTGCCAGCAGCCCTCGACAGGGTGGGTACGAGCAGTACTTC.

The chain links TRBV5-6 to TRBJ2-2; 8 nucleotides match TRBD1. V was clipped by 4 bases and J by 1 base; unmatched bases: 0. Looked up from germline, CDR1 is SGHDT and CDR2 is YYEEEE. The CDR3 has 14 amino acids. The CDR3 nucleotides read TGTGCCAGCAGCGGGACAGGGAACACCGGGGAGCTGTTTTTT. The encoded protein is CASSGTGNTGELFF.

The DNA for the CDR3 is TGTGCCAGCAGTCCGGGACAGCTCAATTATGGCTACACCTTC. It yields the protein CASSPGQLNYGYTF. V usage is TRBV6-5 and J usage is TRBJ1-2, with 7 bases aligning to TRBD1. J gave up 5 bases and V 5 bases, and 8 bases lay outside the gene matches. Germline CDR1 reads MNHEY; CDR2 reads SVGAGI. CDR3 length: 14 amino acids.

The sample holds one count of this clone. This rearrangement joins TRBV18 to TRBJ2-7; a weak D match, TRBD2 (6 bases). The CDR3 covers 15 residues. The germline V gene encodes CDR1 KGHSH and CDR2 LQKENI. Trimming stripped 3 bases from V and 0 bases from J, with 12 bases between. The CDR3 DNA reads as TGTGCCAGCTCACCCCGGGAGTTAAGCTCCTACGAGCAGTACTTC. It codes for CASSPRELSSYEQYF.

The rearrangement uses TRBV23-1 and TRBJ2-7, with 10 bases lining up with TRBD2. TRBV23-1 is labeled an ORF, and its function is uncertain. The CDR3 is made up of 15 amino acids. Trimming removed 7 bases from V and 3 bases from J; junction bases left unmatched: 9. The CDR3 region is CASTDSGTSDYEQYF. CDR3 bases: TGCGCCAGCACGGATTCCGGGACTAGCGACTACGAGCAGTACTTC.

The gene calls are TRBV7-9 and TRBJ2-3; 9 positions agree with TRBD2. The CDR3 runs 16 residues. Germline-derived CDR1 and CDR2 are SEHNR and FQNEAQ (reference sequence). With V trimmed by 5 bases and J by 2 bases, 8 bases remained unmatched. CDR3 protein: CASSPSGGRSTDTQYF. Written as DNA, the CDR3 is TGTGCCAGCAGCCCAAGCGGGGGGCGGTCCACAGATACGCAGTATTTT.

The CDR3 sequence: CASSPPGGGNTEAFF. CDR3 DNA: TGTGCCAGCAGTCCCCCTGGGGGAGGAAATACTGAAGCTTTCTTT. This chain uses TRBV28 with TRBJ1-1; D perhaps matches TRBD1 (5 bases). Germline CDR1 is MDHEN and CDR2 is SYDVKM. The V end lost 5 bases, the J end lost 5 bases, and 18 bases lay between the germline ends. The length of the CDR3 is 15 residues.

The chain uses TRBV20-1 and TRBJ1-1; possible D gene TRBD1, 5 bases. Trimming shortened V by 5 bases and J by 6 bases, and 10 bases separated the two germline ends. This CDR3 comprises 11 residues. CDR1 and CDR2 from the germline V gene are DFQATT and SNEGSKA (reference sequence). CDR3 in DNA: TGCAGTGCTGGGGGAGGGGCTGAAGCTTTCTTT. This sequence encodes CSAGGGAEAFF.

V and J are TRBV10-3 and TRBJ1-2, with D possibly TRBD1 on 5 matching bases. V was pared by 2 bases and J by 14 bases, with 21 bases between. CDR1 is ENHRY and CDR2 is SYGVKD in the germline V gene. This CDR3 contains 14 residues. CDR3 nucleotide sequence: TGTGCCATCAGTGAGACAGGCGGTGACACTCCGAGGACCTTC. Its translation: CAISETGGDTPRTF.

The V call is TRBV5-1, the J call TRBJ2-5; TRBD1 agrees at 7 bases. Germline V lookup: CDR1 SGHRS, CDR2 YFSETQ. The CDR3 runs to 16 residues. The V segment lost 1 base and the J segment 4 bases; nucleotides outside the gene matches: 10. For the CDR3, the DNA is TGCGCCAGCAGCTTGACCTTGACAGGGCTTGGAGAGACCCAGTACTTC. Residues: CASSLTLTGLGETQYF.

The chain links TRBV7-2 to TRBJ2-3, with 8 bases identical to TRBD2. V shed 5 bases and J 2 bases; nucleotides not matched to a gene: 6. There are 15 residues in the CDR3. The germline CDR1 and CDR2 sequences are SGHTA and FQGNSA. The CDR3 coding sequence is TGTGCCAGCAGCCCCGTAGCGGGATCCACAGATACGCAGTATTTT. Residues: CASSPVAGSTDTQYF.

V gene TRBV5-1 combines with J gene TRBJ1-4; tentative D call: TRBD1 (5 bases). The CDR3 sequence is 14 residues long. Germline CDR1 reads SGHRS; CDR2 reads YFSETQ. Trimming stripped 3 bases from V and 7 bases from J, with 13 bases between. The CDR3 spells CASSSGGIGEKLFF. CDR3 bases: TGCGCCAGCAGCTCGGGGGGGATTGGTGAAAAACTGTTTTTT.

This clone appeared once. The chain carries TRBV27 and TRBJ1-1; D not resolved. CDR1 is MNHEY and CDR2 is SMNVEV in the germline V gene (reference sequence). V lost 1 base and J lost 4, with 10 bases in between. This CDR3 region has 14 residues. This chain's CDR3 is CASSLWQAGTEAFF. The CDR3 DNA reads TGTGCCAGCAGTTTATGGCAGGCGGGCACTGAAGCTTTCTTT.

This chain connects TRBV4-2 to TRBJ2-7, with 10 bases identical to TRBD2. The CDR3 consists of 16 residues. The junction had 6 bases not matched to a gene; V was cut back by 2 bases and J by 2 bases. Germline loops: CDR1 LGHNA, CDR2 YNFKEQ. The chain's CDR3 is CASSQTGTSAPYEQYF. Written as DNA, the CDR3 is TGTGCCAGCAGCCAAACTGGGACTAGCGCCCCCTACGAGCAGTACTTC.

The rearrangement links TRBV6-1 to TRBJ2-3; 9 bases fit TRBD2. Germline assignment: CDR1 MNHNS and CDR2 SASEGT. The CDR3 loop spans 16 amino acids. V gave up 4 bases and J gave up 2 bases; unmatched junction bases: 7. CDR3 in amino acids: CASSALSGGSTDTQYF. CDR3 in DNA: TGTGCCAGCAGTGCCTTAAGCGGGGGGTCCACAGATACGCAGTATTTT.

This sequence joins TRBV23-1 and TRBJ2-1; no firm D call. TRBV23-1 is assigned to the ORF class and has an uncertain function. This CDR3 has 19 amino acids. V was clipped by 0 bases and J by 0 bases, with 18 bases between them. CDR3 nucleotide sequence: TGCGCCAGCAGTCAATCGGTCCTAGTATTCCTCAGCTCCTACAATGAGCAGTTCTTC. Residues: CASSQSVLVFLSSYNEQFF.

This clone turned up a few times. The genes are TRBV19 and TRBJ1-1; no reliable D call. Trimming removed 10 bases from V and 0 bases from J, with 18 bases in between. Germline CDR1 is LNHDA and CDR2 is SQIVND (reference sequence). CDR3 length equals 15 residues. CDR3 region: CATSGRRLMNTEAFF. Here the CDR3 DNA reads TGTGCCACCTCGGGAAGGCGCTTAATGAACACTGAAGCTTTCTTT.